Sequencing of this T cell receptor (beta chain) was carried out in a study of blood T cell repertoires in COVID-19. Followed over time, Seattle patients had been enrolled while infection was active. Profiled with immunoSEQ multiplex PCR; TCRdb holds only in-frame clones, not every one. The sample holds 50,000 to 55,000 clones, under 90% seen once. This TCR was sampled from an elderly man with COVID-19, enrolled during active disease. The sequenced sample consisted of peripheral blood.

CDR3 in DNA: TGTGCCAGCTCATCCCGGGACAGCTCTGGAAACACCATATATTTT. Residues: CASSSRDSSGNTIYF. V usage is TRBV18 and J usage is TRBJ1-3, with 7 bases identical to TRBD1. The ends lost 5 bases at V and 0 bases at J; junction bases unmatched: 4. The germline V gene encodes CDR1 KGHSH and CDR2 LQKENI. CDR3 length equals 15 residues.